The 11 T cell receptor beta chains in this list originate from one sample, sequenced in a study of T cell responses to AZD1222 COVID-19 vaccine. Here immunoSEQ multiplex PCR was the method, and the copy in TCRdb shows in-frame clones only, minus some. The sample comprises about 180,000 clones, 80% to 90% of which are singletons, and around 6.9% rests with the top ten. Sequenced material: peripheral blood, taken on day 0 of AZD1222 vaccination. The origin of the receptors is an adult in good health.

The CDR3 DNA follows: TGTGCCAGCAGTGAAGATCAGGGCAGCAGGATGAACACTGAAGCTTTCTTT. As protein: CASSEDQGSRMNTEAFF. V and J are TRBV2 and TRBJ1-1, with D perhaps matching TRBD1 (5 bases). From germline, CDR1 is SNHLY and CDR2 FYNNEI. The CDR3 extends over 17 amino acids. Deletions cut 1 base from V and 0 bases from J, with 15 bases between.

The chain carries TRBV19 and TRBJ2-3; D is undetermined. This CDR3 comprises 14 residues. Trimming pared 2 bases from V and 2 bases from J, leaving 8 bases between. The V gene's germline CDR1 is LNHDA and CDR2 SQIVND (reference sequence). For the CDR3, the DNA is TGTGCCAGTAGTATATGGGCAGTCACAGATACGCAGTATTTT. Amino acid sequence: CASSIWAVTDTQYF.

The V and J genes are TRBV27 and TRBJ2-7; 7 bases are a match to TRBD1. Germline CDR1 reads MNHEY; CDR2 reads SMNVEV (reference sequence). V dropped 3 bases and J dropped 2; count of bases not matched to a gene: 7. This CDR3 comprises 15 residues. The CDR3 loop is CASSFTGDSTYEQYF. CDR3 in DNA: TGTGCCAGCAGTTTTACAGGGGATAGCACCTACGAGCAGTACTTC.

The gene calls are TRBV28 and TRBJ1-4, with D hard to call. CDR1 and CDR2 (germline): MDHEN, SYDVKM. The CDR3 has 15 amino acids. Trimming took 1 base from V and 7 from J, leaving 13 bases between them. The CDR3 reads CASSLSLAFGEKLFF. The CDR3 nucleotides read TGTGCCAGCAGTTTATCTTTGGCGTTCGGTGAAAAACTGTTTTTT.

This rearrangement joins TRBV5-8 to TRBJ2-7; D is ambiguous. Trimming removed 5 bases at V and 4 bases at J, with 7 bases between. The V gene's germline CDR1 is SGHTS and CDR2 YDEGEE. The CDR3 is made up of 11 amino acids. The CDR3 DNA follows: TGTGCCAGCAGGACGTCGTACGAGCAGTACGTC. Translation: CASRTSYEQYV.

The rearrangement links TRBV19 to TRBJ2-7; TRBD1 matches at 11 bases. CDR3 size: 14 residues. With 6 bases clipped from V and 4 bases from J, the junction kept 5 bases outside the gene matches. In germline, CDR1 is LNHDA, CDR2 SQIVND (reference sequence). For the CDR3, the DNA is TGTGCCAGTAGCCGGACAGGGGGCTCATACGAGCAGTACTTC. As protein: CASSRTGGSYEQYF.

The genes are TRBV5-6 and TRBJ1-5, with D uncertain. CDR3 size: 16 residues. V shed 0 bases and J shed 7 bases, with 17 bases lying between them. Looked up from germline, CDR1 is SGHDT and CDR2 is YYEEEE. CDR3 DNA: TGTGCCAGCAGCTTGGAGGGAGTTGGCAATCGGCAGCCCCAGCATTTT. Translating it yields CASSLEGVGNRQPQHF.

This rearrangement joins TRBV7-2 to TRBJ1-2, with unresolved D. CDR3 length: 16 residues. CDR1 and CDR2 from the germline V gene are SGHTA and FQGNSA. V lost 2 bases, J lost 3 bases, and 16 bases lay in between. The chain's CDR3 is CASSLLTVGIHYGYTF. The CDR3 DNA is TGTGCCAGCAGCTTACTTACAGTAGGGATCCACTATGGCTACACCTTC.

The V call is TRBV5-6, the J call TRBJ2-7, with 7 bases identical to TRBD1. Germline CDR1 and CDR2: SGHDT and YYEEEE. J gave up 0 bases and V 8 bases, and 5 bases lay outside the gene matches. CDR3 length equals 13 residues. This chain's CDR3 is CARTGTSSYEQYV. The DNA of the CDR3 is TGTGCCAGGACAGGGACAAGCTCCTACGAGCAGTACGTC.

This CDR3 reads CASSTGGVDYGYTF. In DNA form, the CDR3 reads TGTGCCAGTAGTACAGGGGGCGTCGACTATGGCTACACCTTC. The chain recombines TRBV19 with TRBJ1-2, with 8 positions matching TRBD1. Per the germline V gene, CDR1 is LNHDA and CDR2 is SQIVND (reference sequence). Germline trimming cut 4 bases from V and 3 bases from J; bases unmatched to any gene: 4. CDR3 length: 14 residues.

This rearrangement joins TRBV7-9 to TRBJ1-1; weak D call: TRBD1 (5 bases). In germline, CDR1 is SEHNR, CDR2 FQNEAQ (reference sequence). The CDR3 loop spans 12 amino acids. V was clipped by 4 bases and J by 8 bases, with 11 bases between them. CDR3 amino acids: CASSWGEGEAFF. The DNA of the CDR3 is TGTGCCAGCAGCTGGGGGGAAGGAGAAGCTTTCTTT. The full variable domain, in which reference TRBV7-9 and TRBJ1-1 provide the parts outside the CDR3, is DTGVSQNPRHKITKRGQNVTFRCDPISEHNRLYWYRQTLGQGPEFLTYFQNEAQLEKSRLLSDRFSAERPKGSFSTLEIQRTEQGDSAMYLCASSWGEGEAFFGQGTRLTVV.